Presented here are 11 T cell receptor beta chains from one specimen sequenced in a study of cytotoxic CD8 clonotypes in ibrutinib-treated CLL. Only in-frame clones appear in the TCRdb table, and some are missing; sequencing was by immunoSEQ multiplex PCR. The sample lists about 150,000 clones; 75% to 85% were seen once. Sequenced material: PBMCs, taken after 12 months of ibrutinib treatment. The receptors were gathered from a human donor with chronic lymphocytic leukemia.

This chain uses TRBV19 with TRBJ1-5, with D unresolved. The germline CDR1 and CDR2 sequences are LNHDA and SQIVND (reference sequence). The CDR3 is made up of 13 amino acids. The V gene lost 3 bases and the J gene lost 0 bases, with 3 bases spanning the gap. The CDR3 region is CASSMASNQPQHF. The CDR3 DNA follows: TGTGCCAGTAGTATGGCTAGCAATCAGCCCCAGCATTTT.

The chain links TRBV4-3 to TRBJ1-2; perhaps TRBD1 as D (6 bases). Trimming stripped 3 bases from V and 4 bases from J, with 21 bases between. Germline V gene lookup returns CDR1 LGHNA and CDR2 YSLEER. The CDR3 extends over 17 amino acids. The CDR3 region has the DNA TGCGCCAGCAGCCAGGCACCCTTTGACAGGAAGGGCTATGGCTACACCTTC. The encoded protein is CASSQAPFDRKGYGYTF.

CDR3 amino acids: CASSLTVSDTEAFF. The CDR3, as DNA: TGTGCCAGCAGCTTGACAGTTTCCGACACTGAAGCTTTCTTT. The chain is built from TRBV5-4 and TRBJ1-1; no reliable D call. CDR1 is SGHNT and CDR2 is YYREEE in the germline V gene (reference sequence). V shed 1 base and J shed 3 bases, with 10 bases lying between them. The CDR3 consists of 14 residues.

This chain links TRBV27 with TRBJ2-5; D is uncertain. CDR1 and CDR2 from the germline V gene are MNHEY and SMNVEV (reference sequence). V dropped 7 bases and J dropped 5 bases, with 17 bases sitting between them. This CDR3 region has 14 residues. The CDR3 reads CASKYLQSQETQYF. The CDR3, as DNA: TGTGCCAGCAAATATTTACAGTCACAGGAGACCCAGTACTTC.

The chain is built from TRBV5-8 and TRBJ2-5; D ambiguous. Germline values: CDR1 SGHTS, CDR2 YDEGEE. V lost 2 bases, J lost 2 bases, and 10 bases lay in between. The length of the CDR3 is 14 residues. CDR3 protein: CASSFWVGQETQYF. As DNA, the CDR3 is TGTGCCAGCAGCTTTTGGGTAGGGCAAGAGACCCAGTACTTC. Combining the CDR3 with reference TRBV5-8 and TRBJ2-5 gives the whole variable domain EAGVTQSPTHLIKTRGQQATLRCSPISGHTSVYWYQQALGLGLQFLLWYDEGEERNRGNFPPRFSGRQFPNYSSELNVNALELEDSALYLCASSFWVGQETQYFGPGTRLLVL.

The V call is TRBV5-1, the J call TRBJ2-7; 9 bases match TRBD2. Losses at the gene ends were 1 base for V and 3 bases for J; bases not matched to a gene: 5. There are 15 residues in the CDR3. CDR1 SGHRS and CDR2 YFSETQ come from the germline V gene. DNA of the CDR3: TGCGCCAGCAGCTTGTCGGGGACTAGCCTCTACGAGCAGTACTTC. Amino acid sequence: CASSLSGTSLYEQYF.

V is TRBV6-1 and J is TRBJ1-2; TRBD1 might be the D (5 bases). V gave up 6 bases and J gave up 2 bases, with 16 bases separating them. Germline assignment: CDR1 MNHNS and CDR2 SASEGT. The CDR3 extends over 15 amino acids. CDR3 loop: CASSQSGGWNYGYTF. The CDR3 region has the DNA TGTGCCAGCAGCCAAAGCGGGGGGTGGAACTATGGCTACACCTTC.

The rearrangement uses TRBV2 and TRBJ2-3; 10 bases are shared with TRBD2. Germline loops: CDR1 SNHLY, CDR2 FYNNEI. The ends lost 8 bases at V and 4 bases at J; junction bases unmatched: 18. The length of the CDR3 is 18 residues. The chain's CDR3 is CASGASGRLSQVADTQYF. The CDR3 coding sequence is TGTGCCAGCGGTGCTAGCGGGAGACTCTCGCAAGTCGCAGATACGCAGTATTTT.

The rearrangement joins TRBV15 to TRBJ2-1; a weak D match, TRBD1 (6 bases). The CDR3 is 16 amino acids. Trimming removed 0 bases at V and 4 bases at J, with 13 bases between. Germline V lookup: CDR1 LNHNV, CDR2 YYDKDF (reference sequence). The DNA of the CDR3 is TGTGCCACCAGCAGAGAGTTGCAGGGGCCATACAATGAGCAGTTCTTC. This codes for CATSRELQGPYNEQFF. Full variable domain (remainder filled in from reference TRBV15 and TRBJ2-1): DAMVIQNPRYQVTQFGKPVTLSCSQTLNHNVMYWYQQKSSQAPKLLFHYYDKDFNNEADTPDNFQSRRPNTSFCFLDIRSPGLGDTAMYLCATSRELQGPYNEQFFGPGTRLTVL.

This chain's CDR3 is CASSLTRRGRSNEQFF. In DNA form, the CDR3 reads TGTGCCAGCAGCTTAACCAGGCGGGGGCGGTCCAATGAGCAGTTCTTC. The gene calls are TRBV7-8 and TRBJ2-1; a weak D match, TRBD2 (7 bases). The CDR3 length is 16 residues. V lost 2 bases and J 6 bases, leaving 17 bases between the germline ends. Germline CDR1 and CDR2: SGHVS and FQNEAQ.

V and J are TRBV4-3 and TRBJ1-1; D remains unclear. CDR3 length: 16 amino acids. Trimming shortened V by 1 base and J by 6 bases, and 18 bases separated the two germline ends. CDR1 and CDR2 from the germline V gene are LGHNA and YSLEER. This CDR3 is CASSQVVRPAGAEAFF. CDR3 sequence (DNA): TGCGCCAGCAGCCAAGTCGTTCGACCCGCAGGAGCTGAAGCTTTCTTT.